The source of this T cell receptor beta chain is a study of a mutant IDH1 vaccine in newly diagnosed glioma. Study-level information: The first vaccination came 4-6 weeks after radiotherapy alone, or with temozolomide cycles. Patients got radiotherapy, temozolomide, or both beforehand, and most got both. The sex distribution of treated patients was 62.5% male and roughly 38% female, with a mean age of 40.4 years.

This sample's time point: week 47, end of study. In every dose of vaccine, 300 ug of mutant IDH1 20-mer peptide was given alongside topical imiquimod. To note about this clone: Its cognate antigen is unknown.

Some clones are missing from TCRdb's copy, which holds only in-frame ones; the method was immunoSEQ multiplex PCR. The repertoire holds roughly 30,000 clones, with 80% to 85% as singletons. The CDR3 has 13 amino acids. V lost 3 bases to trimming and J lost 6 bases, with 10 bases between them. Germline-derived CDR1 and CDR2 are SGHRS and YFSETQ. The clonotype comes from a man under 40 with glioma. This specimen was PBMCs, taken from a glioma patient whose treatment included an IDH1 peptide vaccine. The V gene is TRBV5-1, the J gene TRBJ2-1; D may be TRBD1 (5 bases). The CDR3 sequence is CASSSTASNEQFF. The CDR3 DNA is TGCGCCAGCAGCTCGACAGCTTCCAATGAGCAGTTCTTC.